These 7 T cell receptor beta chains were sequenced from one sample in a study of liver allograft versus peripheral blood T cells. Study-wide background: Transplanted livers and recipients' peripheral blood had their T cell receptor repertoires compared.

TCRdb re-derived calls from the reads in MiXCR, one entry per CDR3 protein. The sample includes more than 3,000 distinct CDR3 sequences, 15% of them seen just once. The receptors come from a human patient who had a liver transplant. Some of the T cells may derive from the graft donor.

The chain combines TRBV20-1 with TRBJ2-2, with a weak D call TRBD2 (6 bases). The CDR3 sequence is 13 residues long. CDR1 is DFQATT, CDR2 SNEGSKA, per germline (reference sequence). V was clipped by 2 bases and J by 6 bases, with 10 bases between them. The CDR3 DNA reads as TGCAGTGCTAGACCGGGAGCCGCCGGGGAGCTGTTTTTT. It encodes CSARPGAAGELFF.

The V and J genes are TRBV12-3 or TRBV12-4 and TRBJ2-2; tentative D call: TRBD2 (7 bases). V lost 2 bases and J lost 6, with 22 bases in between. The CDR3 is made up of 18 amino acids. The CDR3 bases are TGTGCCAGCAGTTTAAGAGGGGGGGTCCGGGGGGCGGCCGGGGAGCTGTTTTTT. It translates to CASSLRGGVRGAAGELFF.

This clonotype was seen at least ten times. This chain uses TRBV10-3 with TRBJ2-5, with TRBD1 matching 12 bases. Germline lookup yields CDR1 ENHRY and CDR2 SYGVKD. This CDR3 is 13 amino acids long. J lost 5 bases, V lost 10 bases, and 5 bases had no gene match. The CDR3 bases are TGTGCCACCCGGGACAGGGGGCAGGAGACCCAGTACTTC. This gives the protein CATRDRGQETQYF.

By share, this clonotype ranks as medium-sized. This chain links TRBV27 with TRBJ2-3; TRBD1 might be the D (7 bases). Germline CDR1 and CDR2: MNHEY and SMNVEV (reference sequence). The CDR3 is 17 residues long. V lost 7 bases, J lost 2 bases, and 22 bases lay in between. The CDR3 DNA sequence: TGTGCCAGCAAGGGGGCGGGGCAGAGGCTTTCCACAGATACGCAGTATTTT. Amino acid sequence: CASKGAGQRLSTDTQYF.

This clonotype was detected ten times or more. CDR3 region: CSAQSPDNSPLHF. The DNA of the CDR3 is TGCAGTGCTCAAAGCCCCGATAATTCACCCCTCCACTTT. The chain combines TRBV20-1 with TRBJ1-6, with no clear D. Germline-derived CDR1 and CDR2 are DFQATT and SNEGSKA (reference sequence). V was shortened by 5 bases and J by 5 bases, with 10 bases between the two germline ends. CDR3 length equals 13 residues.

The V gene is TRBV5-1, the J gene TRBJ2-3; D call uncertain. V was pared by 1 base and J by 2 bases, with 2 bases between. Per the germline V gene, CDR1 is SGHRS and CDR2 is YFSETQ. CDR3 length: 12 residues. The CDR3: CASSLNTDTQYF. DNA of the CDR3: TGCGCCAGCAGCTTGAACACAGATACGCAGTATTTT.

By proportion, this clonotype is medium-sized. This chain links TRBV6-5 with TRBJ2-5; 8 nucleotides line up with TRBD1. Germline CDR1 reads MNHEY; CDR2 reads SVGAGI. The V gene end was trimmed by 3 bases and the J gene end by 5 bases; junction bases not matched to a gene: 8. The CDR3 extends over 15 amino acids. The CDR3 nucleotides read TGTGCCAGCAGTTATGGGTCAGGGGGCGCCGAGACCCAGTACTTC. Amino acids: CASSYGSGGAETQYF.